The 6 T cell receptor beta chains reported below all come from one sample, sequenced in a study of molecular identifiers for immune sequencing clone quantification. TCRdb passed the PCR reads through MiXCR, listing each CDR3 protein once. The repertoire includes around 460,000 distinct CDR3 sequences, over 20% of them detected once, and approximately 0.8% sits in the top ten. Sequences were obtained from naive CD8+ T cells from blood, with Jurkat cell RNA spiked in. Documented subset: FACS-sorted CD8+CD4-CCR7+CD45RA+ naive T cells. The receptors here all came from a human donor in good health. Some libraries in this study had Jurkat cell RNA spiked in.

In this sample, this clonotype turned up many times. The chain joins TRBV29-1 to TRBJ2-7; 9 nucleotides match TRBD2. Looked up from germline, CDR1 is SQVTM and CDR2 is ANQGSEA. V dropped 7 bases and J dropped 5; count of bases not matched to a gene: 15. This CDR3 spans 15 amino acids. CDR3 in DNA: TGCAGCGCGACAACGCCGGGACTAGCTCCCGACGAGCAGTACTTC. Translating gives CSATTPGLAPDEQYF.

The table lists this clonotype with many counts. This chain uses TRBV5-1 with TRBJ2-5; 10 nucleotides align to TRBD2. Germline-derived CDR1 and CDR2 are SGHRS and YFSETQ. This CDR3 region has 16 residues. V lost 2 bases and J lost 3; bases outside the gene matches: 7. CDR3 bases: TGCGCCAGCAGCTTCTCAAAAACTAGCGGGGAAGAGACCCAGTACTTC. Translated, it gives CASSFSKTSGEETQYF.

A note on this clonotype: A read error is possible here, since a much larger clone lies one base away. The CDR3 ends on some other residue instead of the conserved phenylalanine or tryptophan, so this is likely a read error. The chain couples TRBV11-2 to TRBJ2-5; D ambiguous. V shed 2 bases and J shed 5 bases, with 12 bases lying between them. Germline V gene data show CDR1 as SGHAT and CDR2 as FQNNGV. The CDR3 consists of 14 residues. CDR3 loop: CASSLSGYTETQYL. The CDR3 DNA is TGTGCCAGCAGCTTATCTGGGTATACGGAGACCCAGTACCTC.

The V call is TRBV28, the J call TRBJ2-1; D ambiguous. Per the germline V gene, CDR1 is MDHEN and CDR2 is SYDVKM. V lost 4 bases to trimming and J lost 5 bases, with 15 bases between them. CDR3 length equals 15 residues. The CDR3 is CASSSGPGANNEQFF. The CDR3 DNA is TGTGCCAGCAGTTCTGGCCCGGGCGCTAACAATGAGCAGTTCTTC.

As concerns this clonotype: Germline is not matched at one junction end, which may reflect a read error. The chain employs TRBV12-3 or TRBV12-4 and TRBJ2-5; TRBD1 agrees at 10 bases. The CDR3 runs to 14 residues. The CDR3 DNA follows: TGTGCCAGCAGTTTGGGGACAGGGGAAGAGACCCAGCACTTC. Its translation: CASSLGTGEETQHF.

This clonotype has only a few counts. The chain combines TRBV7-9 with TRBJ2-7; D might be TRBD1 (5 bases). Trimming left V 3 bases short and J 5 bases short, with 11 bases between. CDR1 SEHNR and CDR2 FQNEAQ come from the germline V gene (reference sequence). CDR3 length: 13 amino acids. CDR3 residues: CASSLTVNNEQYF. The DNA of the CDR3 is TGTGCCAGCAGCTTGACAGTCAACAACGAGCAGTACTTC. Combining the CDR3 with reference TRBV7-9 and TRBJ2-7 gives the whole variable domain DTGVSQNPRHKITKRGQNVTFRCDPISEHNRLYWYRQTLGQGPEFLTYFQNEAQLEKSRLLSDRFSAERPKGSFSTLEIQRTEQGDSAMYLCASSLTVNNEQYFGPGTRLTVT.